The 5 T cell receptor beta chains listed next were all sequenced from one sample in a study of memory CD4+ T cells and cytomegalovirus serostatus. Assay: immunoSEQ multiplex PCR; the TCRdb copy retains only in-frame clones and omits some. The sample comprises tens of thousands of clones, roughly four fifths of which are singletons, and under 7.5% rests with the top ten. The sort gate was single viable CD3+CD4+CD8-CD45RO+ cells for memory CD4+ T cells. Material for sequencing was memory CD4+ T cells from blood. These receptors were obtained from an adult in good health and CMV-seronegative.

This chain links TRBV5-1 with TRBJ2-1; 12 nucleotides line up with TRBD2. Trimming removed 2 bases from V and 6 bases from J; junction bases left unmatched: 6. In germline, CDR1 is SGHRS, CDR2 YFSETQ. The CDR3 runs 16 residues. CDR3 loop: CASSLPSGRASNEQFF. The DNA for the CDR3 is TGCGCCAGCAGCTTACCTAGCGGGAGGGCCTCCAATGAGCAGTTCTTC.

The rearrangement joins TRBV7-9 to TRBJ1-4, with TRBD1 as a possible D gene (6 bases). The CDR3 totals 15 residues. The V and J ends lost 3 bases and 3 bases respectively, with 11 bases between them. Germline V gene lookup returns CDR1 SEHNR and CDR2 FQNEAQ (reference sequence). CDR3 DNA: TGTGCCAGCAGCTTCTCAGGGGTAGCTAATGAAAAACTGTTTTTT. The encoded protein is CASSFSGVANEKLFF.

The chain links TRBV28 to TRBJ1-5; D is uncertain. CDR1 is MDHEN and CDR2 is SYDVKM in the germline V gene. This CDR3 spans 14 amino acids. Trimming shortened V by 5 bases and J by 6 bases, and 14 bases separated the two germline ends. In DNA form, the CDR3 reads TGTGCCAGCAGTACCCTGAGTGCGGGTCAGCCCCAGCATTTT. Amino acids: CASSTLSAGQPQHF.

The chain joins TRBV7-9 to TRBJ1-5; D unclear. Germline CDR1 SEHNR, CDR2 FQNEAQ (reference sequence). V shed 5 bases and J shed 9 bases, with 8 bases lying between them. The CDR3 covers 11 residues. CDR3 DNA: TGTGCCAGCAGCGGGGAGGGGCCCCAGCATTTT. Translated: CASSGEGPQHF.

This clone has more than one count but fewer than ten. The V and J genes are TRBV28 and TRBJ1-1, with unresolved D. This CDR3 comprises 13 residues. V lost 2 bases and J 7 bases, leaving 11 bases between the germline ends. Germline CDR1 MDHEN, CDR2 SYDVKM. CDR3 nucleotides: TGTGCCAGCAGTTTAGTTGGGGTACATGAAGCTTTCTTT. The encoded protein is CASSLVGVHEAFF.